What follows is one T cell receptor beta chain and its context. These data are taken from a study of blood T cell repertoires in COVID-19. Across the whole study: The analysed material was cDNA or gDNA that came from T cells, B-cell-depleted T cells, or PBMCs.

Measured with immunoSEQ multiplex PCR; TCRdb has only the in-frame clones, and not every one. The sample carries under 200,000 clones, over 80% recorded once. The CDR3 covers 14 residues. Looked up from germline, CDR1 is SEHNR and CDR2 is FQNEAQ (reference sequence). V lost 7 bases, J lost 0 bases, and 12 bases lay in between. Sequencing used peripheral blood. The chain combines TRBV7-9 with TRBJ1-1, with D unresolved. The sequence was obtained from a woman of 80 years or more with COVID-19, enrolled during active disease. CDR3 nucleotides: TGTGCCAGCACCCGTACGGGGTTGAACACTGAAGCTTTCTTT. It translates to CASTRTGLNTEAFF. Supplemented by reference TRBV7-9 and TRBJ1-1, the full variable domain reads DTGVSQNPRHKITKRGQNVTFRCDPISEHNRLYWYRQTLGQGPEFLTYFQNEAQLEKSRLLSDRFSAERPKGSFSTLEIQRTEQGDSAMYLCASTRTGLNTEAFFGQGTRLTVV.